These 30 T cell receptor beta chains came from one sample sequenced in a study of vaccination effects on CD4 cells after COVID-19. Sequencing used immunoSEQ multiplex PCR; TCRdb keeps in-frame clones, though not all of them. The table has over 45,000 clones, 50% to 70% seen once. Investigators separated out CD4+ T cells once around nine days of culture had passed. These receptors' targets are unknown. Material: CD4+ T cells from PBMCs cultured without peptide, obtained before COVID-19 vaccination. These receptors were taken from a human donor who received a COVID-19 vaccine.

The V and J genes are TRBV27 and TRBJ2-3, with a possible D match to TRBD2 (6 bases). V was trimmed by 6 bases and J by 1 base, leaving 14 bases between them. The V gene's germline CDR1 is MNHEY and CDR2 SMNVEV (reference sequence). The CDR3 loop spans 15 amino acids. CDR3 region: CASSRGVLGTDTQYF. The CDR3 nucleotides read TGTGCCAGCAGCCGCGGGGTACTAGGCACAGATACGCAGTATTTT.

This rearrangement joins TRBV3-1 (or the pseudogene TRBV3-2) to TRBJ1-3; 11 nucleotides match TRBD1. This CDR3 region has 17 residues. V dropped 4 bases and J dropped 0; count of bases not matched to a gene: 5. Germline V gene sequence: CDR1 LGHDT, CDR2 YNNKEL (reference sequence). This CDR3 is CASSLGQGALSGNTIYF. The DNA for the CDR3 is TGTGCCAGCAGCCTTGGACAGGGGGCCCTCTCTGGAAACACCATATATTTT.

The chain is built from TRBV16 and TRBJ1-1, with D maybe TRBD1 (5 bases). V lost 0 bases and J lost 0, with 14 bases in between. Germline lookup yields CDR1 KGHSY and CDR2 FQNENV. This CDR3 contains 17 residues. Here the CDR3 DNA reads TGTGCCAGCAGCCAATCGAGGGCAGGGACGATGAACACTGAAGCTTTCTTT. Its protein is CASSQSRAGTMNTEAFF.

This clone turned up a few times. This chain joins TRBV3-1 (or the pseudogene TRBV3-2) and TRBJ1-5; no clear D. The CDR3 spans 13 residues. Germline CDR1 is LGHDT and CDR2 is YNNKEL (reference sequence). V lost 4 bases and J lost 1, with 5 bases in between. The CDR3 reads CASSPSSNQPQHF. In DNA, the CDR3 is TGTGCCAGCAGCCCCTCGAGCAATCAGCCCCAGCATTTT.

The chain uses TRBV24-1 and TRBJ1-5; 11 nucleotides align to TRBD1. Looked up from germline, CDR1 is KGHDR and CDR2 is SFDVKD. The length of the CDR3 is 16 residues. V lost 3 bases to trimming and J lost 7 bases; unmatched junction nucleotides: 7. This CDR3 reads CATSDGTGGSWQPQHF. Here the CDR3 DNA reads TGTGCCACCAGTGATGGGACAGGGGGATCTTGGCAGCCCCAGCATTTT.

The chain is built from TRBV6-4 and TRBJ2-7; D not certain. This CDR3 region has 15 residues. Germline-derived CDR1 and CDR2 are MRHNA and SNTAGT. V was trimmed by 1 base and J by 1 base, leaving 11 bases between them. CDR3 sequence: CASSDCSAGSYEQYF. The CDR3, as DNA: TGTGCCAGCAGTGACTGCTCAGCCGGTTCCTACGAGCAGTACTTC.

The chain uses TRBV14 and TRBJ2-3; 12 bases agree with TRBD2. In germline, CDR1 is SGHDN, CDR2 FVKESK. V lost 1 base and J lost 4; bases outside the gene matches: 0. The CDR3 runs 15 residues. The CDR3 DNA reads TGTGCCAGCAGCCAAGGACTAGCGGGGGCAGATACGCAGTATTTT. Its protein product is CASSQGLAGADTQYF.

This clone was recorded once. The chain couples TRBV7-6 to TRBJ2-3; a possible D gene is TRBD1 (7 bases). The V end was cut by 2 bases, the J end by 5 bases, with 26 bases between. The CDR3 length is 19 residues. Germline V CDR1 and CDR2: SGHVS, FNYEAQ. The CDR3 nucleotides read TGTGCCAGCAGCTTAATTTTCTTACTCGGAGGGGGCGCGTTAGATACGCAGTATTTT. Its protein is CASSLIFLLGGGALDTQYF.

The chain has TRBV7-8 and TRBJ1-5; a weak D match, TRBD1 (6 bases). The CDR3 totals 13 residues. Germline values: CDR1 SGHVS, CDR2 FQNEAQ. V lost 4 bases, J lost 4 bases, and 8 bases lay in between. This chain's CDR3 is CASSSDRNQPQHF. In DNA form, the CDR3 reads TGTGCCAGCAGCTCCGACAGGAATCAGCCCCAGCATTTT.

The CDR3 loop reads CSVEDYTDTQYF. For the CDR3, the DNA is TGCAGCGTTGAGGACTACACAGATACGCAGTATTTT. V usage is TRBV29-1 and J usage is TRBJ2-3, with D perhaps matching TRBD2 (6 bases). The germline V gene encodes CDR1 SQVTM and CDR2 ANQGSEA. V was clipped by 3 bases and J by 2 bases, with 6 bases between them. The CDR3 sequence is 12 residues long.

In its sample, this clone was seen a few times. Here the CDR3 reads CSAPEKVGYTF. The CDR3 coding sequence is TGCAGTGCCCCGGAAAAGGTTGGCTACACCTTC. This chain joins TRBV20-1 and TRBJ1-2; D not resolved. The germline V gene has CDR1 DFQATT and CDR2 SNEGSKA (reference sequence). This CDR3 has 11 residues. Trimming took 6 bases from V and 7 from J, leaving 12 bases between them.

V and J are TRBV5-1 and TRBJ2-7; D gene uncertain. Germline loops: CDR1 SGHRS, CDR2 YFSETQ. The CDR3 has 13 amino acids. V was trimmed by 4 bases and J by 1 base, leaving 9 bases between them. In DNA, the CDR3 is TGCGCCAGCAGCCCGAGGACGTCCTACGAGCAGTACTTC. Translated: CASSPRTSYEQYF.

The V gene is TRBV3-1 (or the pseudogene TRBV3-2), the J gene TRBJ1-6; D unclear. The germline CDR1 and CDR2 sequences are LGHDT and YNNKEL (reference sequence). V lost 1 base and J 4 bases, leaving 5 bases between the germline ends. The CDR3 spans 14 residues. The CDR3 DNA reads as TGTGCCAGCAGCCAAGGACGGTATAATTCACCCCTCCACTTT. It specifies CASSQGRYNSPLHF.

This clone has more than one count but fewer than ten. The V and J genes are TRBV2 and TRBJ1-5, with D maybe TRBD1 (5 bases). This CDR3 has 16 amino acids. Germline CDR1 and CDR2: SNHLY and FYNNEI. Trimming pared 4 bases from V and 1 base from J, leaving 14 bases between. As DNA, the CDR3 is TGTGCCAGCAGTGGGATAAGGGGTGGGAGCAATCAGCCCCAGCATTTT. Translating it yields CASSGIRGGSNQPQHF.

CDR3 DNA sequence: TGTGCCAGAAGCTTAGCATCGGGGAGGCATAATTCACCCCTCCACTTT. Protein: CARSLASGRHNSPLHF. V gene TRBV7-5 combines with J gene TRBJ1-6. TRBV7-5 is annotated as a pseudogene. This CDR3 has 16 residues.

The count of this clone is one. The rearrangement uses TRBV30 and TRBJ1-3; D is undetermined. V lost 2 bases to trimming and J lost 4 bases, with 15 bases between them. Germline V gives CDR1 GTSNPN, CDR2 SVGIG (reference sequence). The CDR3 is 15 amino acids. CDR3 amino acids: CAWSLGFRNGNTIYF. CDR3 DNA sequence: TGTGCCTGGAGTCTCGGGTTTCGCAACGGAAACACCATATATTTT.

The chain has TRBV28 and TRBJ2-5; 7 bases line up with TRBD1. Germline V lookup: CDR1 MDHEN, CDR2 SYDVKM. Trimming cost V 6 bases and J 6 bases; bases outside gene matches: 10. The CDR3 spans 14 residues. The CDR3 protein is CASSRPGTAKTQYF. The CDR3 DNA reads TGTGCCAGCAGCCGCCCCGGGACAGCCAAGACCCAGTACTTC.

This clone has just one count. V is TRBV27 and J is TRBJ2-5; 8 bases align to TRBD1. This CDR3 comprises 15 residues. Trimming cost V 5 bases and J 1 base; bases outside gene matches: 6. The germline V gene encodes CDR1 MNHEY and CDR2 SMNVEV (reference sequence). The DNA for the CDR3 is TGTGCCAGCAGTCACAGGGGGAGCGGCCAAGAGACCCAGTACTTC. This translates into CASSHRGSGQETQYF.

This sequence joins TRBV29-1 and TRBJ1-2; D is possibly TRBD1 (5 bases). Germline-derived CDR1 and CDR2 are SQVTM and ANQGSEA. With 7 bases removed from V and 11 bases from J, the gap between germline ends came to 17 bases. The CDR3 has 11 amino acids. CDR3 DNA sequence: TGCAGCGCCGCAGGGACGGCTCTTTACACCTTC. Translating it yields CSAAGTALYTF. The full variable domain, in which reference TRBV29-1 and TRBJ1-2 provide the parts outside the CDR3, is SAVISQKPSRDICQRGTSLTIQCQVDSQVTMMFWYRQQPGQSLTLIATANQGSEATYESGFVIDKFPISRPNLTFSTLTVSNMSPEDSSIYLCSAAGTALYTFGSGTRLTVV.

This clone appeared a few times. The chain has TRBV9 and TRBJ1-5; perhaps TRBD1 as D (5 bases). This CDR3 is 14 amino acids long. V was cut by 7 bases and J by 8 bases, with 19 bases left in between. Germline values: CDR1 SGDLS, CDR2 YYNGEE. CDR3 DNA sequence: TGTGCCAGCGGTCCGGCAAGGGGTTCAAAGCCCCAGCATTTT. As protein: CASGPARGSKPQHF.

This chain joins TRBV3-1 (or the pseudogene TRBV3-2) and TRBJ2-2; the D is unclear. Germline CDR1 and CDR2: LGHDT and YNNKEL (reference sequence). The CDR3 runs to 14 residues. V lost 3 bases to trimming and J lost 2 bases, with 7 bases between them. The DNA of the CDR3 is TGTGCCAGCAGCCATTTCACAAACACCGGGGAGCTGTTTTTT. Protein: CASSHFTNTGELFF.

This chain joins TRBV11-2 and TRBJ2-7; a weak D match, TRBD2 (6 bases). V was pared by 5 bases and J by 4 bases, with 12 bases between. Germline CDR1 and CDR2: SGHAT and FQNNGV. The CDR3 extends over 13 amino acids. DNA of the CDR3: TGTGCCAGCAGCCCCCTCGCGGGATACGAGCAGTACTTC. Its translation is CASSPLAGYEQYF.

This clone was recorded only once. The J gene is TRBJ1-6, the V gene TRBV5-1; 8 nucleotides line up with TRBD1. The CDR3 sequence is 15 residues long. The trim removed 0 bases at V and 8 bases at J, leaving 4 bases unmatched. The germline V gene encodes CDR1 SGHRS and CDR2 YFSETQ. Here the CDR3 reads CASSLATTGDSPLHF. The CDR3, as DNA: TGCGCCAGCAGCTTGGCCACGACAGGGGATTCACCCCTCCACTTT.

In nucleotides, the CDR3 is TGTGCCAGCAGTTCCGGATTCCCGGGAAAACTGTTTTTT. As protein: CASSSGFPGKLFF. The chain combines TRBV28 with TRBJ1-4; no clear D gene. The germline gives CDR1 MDHEN, CDR2 SYDVKM. The ends were cut back, 4 bases at V and 10 bases at J, with 13 bases in the middle. There are 13 residues in the CDR3.

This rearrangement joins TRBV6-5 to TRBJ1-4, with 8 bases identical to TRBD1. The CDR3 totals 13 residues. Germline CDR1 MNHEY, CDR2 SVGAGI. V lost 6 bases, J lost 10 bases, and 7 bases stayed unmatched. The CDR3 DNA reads TGTGCCAGCAGCAAAGACAGGGGAGGAAAACTGTTTTTT. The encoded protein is CASSKDRGGKLFF.

The CDR3 DNA sequence: TGTGCCAGCAGTTTACAGGTGGCTTTGCGGGCCTCTGGGGCCAACGTCCTGACTTTC. It translates to CASSLQVALRASGANVLTF. The V call is TRBV27, the J call TRBJ2-6, with a possible D match to TRBD2 (5 bases). Between the trimmed V and J ends, which lost 2 bases and 0 bases, there was a span of 17 bases. There are 19 residues in the CDR3. Germline V gene sequence: CDR1 MNHEY, CDR2 SMNVEV (reference sequence).

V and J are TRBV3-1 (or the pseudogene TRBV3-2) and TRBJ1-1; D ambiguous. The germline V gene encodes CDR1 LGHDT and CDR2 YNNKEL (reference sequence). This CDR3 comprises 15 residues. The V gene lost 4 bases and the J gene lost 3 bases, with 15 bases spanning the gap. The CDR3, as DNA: TGTGCCAGCAGCCTCGAGGGAGGAAGGGACACTGAAGCTTTCTTT. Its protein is CASSLEGGRDTEAFF.

CDR3 in amino acids: CASSKKLYEQYF. The CDR3 coding sequence is TGTGCCAGCAGCAAGAAGCTCTACGAGCAGTACTTC. The genes are TRBV6-2 or TRBV6-3 and TRBJ2-7; D unresolved. Germline loops: CDR1 MNHEY, CDR2 SVGEGT. The CDR3 loop spans 12 amino acids. V was cut by 6 bases and J by 3 bases, with 9 bases left in between.

CDR3 sequence reads: CASSEHGRGSGNTIYF. CDR3 nucleotides: TGTGCCAGCAGTGAACATGGCAGGGGCTCTGGAAACACCATATATTTT. This chain joins TRBV6-1 and TRBJ1-3, with D maybe TRBD1 (6 bases). The length of the CDR3 is 16 residues. Per germline, CDR1 MNHNS and CDR2 SASEGT. Trimming shortened V by 2 bases and J by 0 bases, and 11 bases separated the two germline ends.

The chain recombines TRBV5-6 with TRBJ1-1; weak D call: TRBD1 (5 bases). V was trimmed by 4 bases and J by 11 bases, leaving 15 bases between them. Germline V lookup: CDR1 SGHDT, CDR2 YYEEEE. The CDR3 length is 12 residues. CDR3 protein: CASSIRGNEAFF. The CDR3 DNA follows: TGTGCCAGCAGCATCCGGGGGAACGAGGCTTTCTTT.